This TCR beta chain was profiled in a study of blood T cell repertoires in COVID-19. Study-wide context: Samples representing acute and convalescent COVID-19 were sourced from the United States, Italy and Spain. PBMCs, B-cell-depleted T cells, or T cells provided the cDNA or gDNA that made up the material.

Per the authors' pipeline: Estimates of nucleated cell counts were drawn from the amplification of reference gene primers. Sequencing used immunoSEQ multiplex PCR; TCRdb keeps in-frame clones, though not all of them. That table gives V, J and clone size, and the DNA gave D and trimming. The data hold a few hundred thousand clones, with about 70% observed a single time. Sequences were obtained from peripheral blood. This TCR was recovered from an elderly woman with acute or convalescent COVID-19.

CDR3 loop: CASSQNPPFRRGDNEQFF. The CDR3 region has the DNA TGTGCCAGCAGCCAAAATCCACCGTTCCGCAGAGGCGACAATGAGCAGTTCTTC. The chain links TRBV3-1 (or the pseudogene TRBV3-2) to TRBJ2-1; D gene ambiguous. The CDR3 runs 18 residues. Germline values: CDR1 LGHDT, CDR2 YNNKEL (reference sequence). V shed 2 bases and J shed 5 bases, with 22 bases lying between them.